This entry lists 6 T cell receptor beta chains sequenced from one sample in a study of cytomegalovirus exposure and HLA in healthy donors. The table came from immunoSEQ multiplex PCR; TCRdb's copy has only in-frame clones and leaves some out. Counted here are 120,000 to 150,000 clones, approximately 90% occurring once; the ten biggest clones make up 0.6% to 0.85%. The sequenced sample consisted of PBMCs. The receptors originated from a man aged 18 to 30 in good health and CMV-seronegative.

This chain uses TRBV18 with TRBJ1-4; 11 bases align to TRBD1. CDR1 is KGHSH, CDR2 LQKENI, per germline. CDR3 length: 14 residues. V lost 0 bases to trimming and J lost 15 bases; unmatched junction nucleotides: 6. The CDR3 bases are TGTGCCAGCTCACCACCCCGGGGACAGGGGGATTTGTTTTTT. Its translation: CASSPPRGQGDLFF.

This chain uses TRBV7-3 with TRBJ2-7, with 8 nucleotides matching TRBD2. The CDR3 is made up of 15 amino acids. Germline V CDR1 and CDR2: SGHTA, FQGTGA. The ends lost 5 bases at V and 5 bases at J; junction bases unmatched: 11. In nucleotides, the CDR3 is TGTGCCAGCAGCCCTTTCTCGGCGGGGGGCCACGAGCAGTACTTC. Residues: CASSPFSAGGHEQYF.

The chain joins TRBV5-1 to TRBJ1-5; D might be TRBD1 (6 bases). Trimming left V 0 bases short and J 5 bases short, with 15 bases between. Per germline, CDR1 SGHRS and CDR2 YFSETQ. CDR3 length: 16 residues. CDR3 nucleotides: TGCGCCAGCAGCTTGGTTCCAGGGGCGGGTTATCAGCCCCAGCATTTT. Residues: CASSLVPGAGYQPQHF.

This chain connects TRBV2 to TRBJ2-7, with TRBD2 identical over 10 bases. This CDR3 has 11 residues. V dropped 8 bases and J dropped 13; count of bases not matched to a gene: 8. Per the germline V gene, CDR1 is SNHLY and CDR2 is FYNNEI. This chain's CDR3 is CASLSSGSSYV. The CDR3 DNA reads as TGTGCCAGCCTCTCTAGCGGGAGTTCTTACGTC.

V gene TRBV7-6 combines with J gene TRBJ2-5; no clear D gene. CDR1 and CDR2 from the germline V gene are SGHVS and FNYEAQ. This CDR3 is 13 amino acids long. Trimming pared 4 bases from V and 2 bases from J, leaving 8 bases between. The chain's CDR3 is CASSSVPQETQYF. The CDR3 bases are TGTGCCAGCAGCTCAGTTCCACAAGAGACCCAGTACTTC.

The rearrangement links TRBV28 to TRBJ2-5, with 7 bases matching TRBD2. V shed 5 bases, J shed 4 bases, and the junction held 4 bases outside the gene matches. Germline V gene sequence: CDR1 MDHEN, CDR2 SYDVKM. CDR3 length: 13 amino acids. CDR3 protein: CASSPGLIETQYF. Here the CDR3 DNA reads TGTGCCAGCAGTCCGGGACTAATAGAGACCCAGTACTTC.